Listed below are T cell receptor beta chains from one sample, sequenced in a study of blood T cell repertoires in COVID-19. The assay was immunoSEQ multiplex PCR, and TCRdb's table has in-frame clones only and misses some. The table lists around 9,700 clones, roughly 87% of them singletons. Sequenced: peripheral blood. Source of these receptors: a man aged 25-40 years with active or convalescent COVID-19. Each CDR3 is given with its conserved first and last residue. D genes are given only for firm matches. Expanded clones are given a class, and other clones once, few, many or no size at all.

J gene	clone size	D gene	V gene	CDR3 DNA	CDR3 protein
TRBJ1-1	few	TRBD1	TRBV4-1	TGCGCCAGCAGCCATGGGACAGGGGATGACACTGAAGCTTTCTTT	CASSHGTGDDTEAFF
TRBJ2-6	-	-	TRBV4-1	TGCGCCAGCAGCCAAGAAAAACAGGTAATAGGCTCTGGGGCCAACGTCCTGACTTTC	CASSQEKQVIGSGANVLTF
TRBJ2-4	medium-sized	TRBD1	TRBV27	TGTGCCAGCAGTTTCCGACAGGGAGTGGTTGCCAAAAACATTCAGTACTTC	CASSFRQGVVAKNIQYF
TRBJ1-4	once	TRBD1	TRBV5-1	TGCGCCAGCAGCTGGGGACAGGGTCTTAATGAAAAACTGTTTTTT	CASSWGQGLNEKLFF
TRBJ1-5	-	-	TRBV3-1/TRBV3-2	TGTGCCAGCAGCCAAGGAAGGGGGCAGCCCCAGCATTTT	CASSQGRGQPQHF
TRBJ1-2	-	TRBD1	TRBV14	TGTGCCAGCAGCCAAGAGGGACAGGGGGCAATTGGCTACACCTTC	CASSQEGQGAIGYTF
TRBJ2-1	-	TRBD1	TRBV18	TGTGCCAGCTCACCACCTAGGACAGGGCCGGGCAATGAGCAGTTCTTC	CASSPPRTGPGNEQFF
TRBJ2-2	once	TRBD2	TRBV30	TGTGCCTGGAGTGTAGATAGCGGGGGAAACGGGGAGCTGTTTTTT	CAWSVDSGGNGELFF
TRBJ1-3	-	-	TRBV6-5	TGTGCCAGCGCGCTACAGGAAGGAAACACCATATATTTT	CASALQEGNTIYF
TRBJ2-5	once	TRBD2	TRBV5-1	TGCGCCAGCAGCCCGAGCGGGGATCAAGAGACCCAGTACTTC	CASSPSGDQETQYF